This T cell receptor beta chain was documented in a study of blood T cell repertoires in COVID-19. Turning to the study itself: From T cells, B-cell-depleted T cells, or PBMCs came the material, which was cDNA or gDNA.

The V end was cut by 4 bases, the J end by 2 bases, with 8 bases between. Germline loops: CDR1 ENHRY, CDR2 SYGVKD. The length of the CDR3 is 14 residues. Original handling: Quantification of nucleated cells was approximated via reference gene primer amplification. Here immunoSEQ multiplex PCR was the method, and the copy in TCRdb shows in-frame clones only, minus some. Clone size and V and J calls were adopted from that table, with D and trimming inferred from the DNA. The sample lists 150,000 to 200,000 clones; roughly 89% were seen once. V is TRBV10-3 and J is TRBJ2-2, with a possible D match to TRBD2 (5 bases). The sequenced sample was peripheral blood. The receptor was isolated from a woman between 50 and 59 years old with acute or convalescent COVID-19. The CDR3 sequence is CAISVEGNTGELFF. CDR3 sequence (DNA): TGTGCCATCAGTGTCGAGGGAAACACCGGGGAGCTGTTTTTT.